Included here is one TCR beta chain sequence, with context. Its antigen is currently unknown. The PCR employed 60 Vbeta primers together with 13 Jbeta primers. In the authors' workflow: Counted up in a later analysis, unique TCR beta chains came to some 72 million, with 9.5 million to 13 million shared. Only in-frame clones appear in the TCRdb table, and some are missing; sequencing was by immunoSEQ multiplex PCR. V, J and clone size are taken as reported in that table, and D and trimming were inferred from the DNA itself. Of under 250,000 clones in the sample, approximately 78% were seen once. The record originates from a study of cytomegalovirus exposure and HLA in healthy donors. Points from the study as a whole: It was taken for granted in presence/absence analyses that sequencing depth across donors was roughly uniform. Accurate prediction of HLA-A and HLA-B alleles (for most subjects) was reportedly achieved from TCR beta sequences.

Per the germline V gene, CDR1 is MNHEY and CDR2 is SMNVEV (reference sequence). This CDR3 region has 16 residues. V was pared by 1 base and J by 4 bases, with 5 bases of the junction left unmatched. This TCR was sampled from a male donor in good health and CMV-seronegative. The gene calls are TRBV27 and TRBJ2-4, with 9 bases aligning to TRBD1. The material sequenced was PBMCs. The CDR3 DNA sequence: TGTGCCAGCAGTTTATGGCAGGGACAGGGTAAAAACATTCAGTACTTC. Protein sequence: CASSLWQGQGKNIQYF.